The 3 T cell receptor beta chains given below trace back to one sample, sequenced in a study of blood T cell repertoires in COVID-19. Using immunoSEQ multiplex PCR, the repertoire was profiled, and TCRdb retains in-frame clones only, with some absent. The data hold 150,000 to 200,000 clones, with about 80% observed a single time. Input material: peripheral blood. Source of these receptors: a woman aged 55 to 70 with COVID-19, enrolled during active disease.

This clone turned up a few times. V gene TRBV29-1 combines with J gene TRBJ1-1; D is ambiguous. CDR1 and CDR2 (germline): SQVTM, ANQGSEA. The CDR3 runs 11 residues. Trimming removed 3 bases from V and 3 bases from J, with 5 bases in between. CDR3: CSVEAYTEAFF. The CDR3 DNA is TGCAGCGTTGAGGCCTACACTGAAGCTTTCTTT.

The chain couples TRBV7-9 to TRBJ1-1; TRBD1 matches 9 bases. Germline V CDR1 and CDR2: SEHNR, FQNEAQ (reference sequence). This CDR3 comprises 15 residues. Trimming took 1 base from V and 4 from J; bases not matched to a gene: 4. CDR3 bases: TGTGCCAGCAGCTTAGGACAGGGGGTGAGCACTGAAGCTTTCTTT. As protein: CASSLGQGVSTEAFF.

The CDR3 DNA follows: TGCGCCAGCAGCCAAGCCCCGGGAAGGGCAGATACGCAGTATTTT. Its translation is CASSQAPGRADTQYF. The chain employs TRBV4-3 and TRBJ2-3, with D perhaps TRBD2 (5 bases). The CDR3 has 15 residues. The germline gives CDR1 LGHNA, CDR2 YSLEER. Trimming removed 1 base from V and 4 bases from J, with 12 bases in between.